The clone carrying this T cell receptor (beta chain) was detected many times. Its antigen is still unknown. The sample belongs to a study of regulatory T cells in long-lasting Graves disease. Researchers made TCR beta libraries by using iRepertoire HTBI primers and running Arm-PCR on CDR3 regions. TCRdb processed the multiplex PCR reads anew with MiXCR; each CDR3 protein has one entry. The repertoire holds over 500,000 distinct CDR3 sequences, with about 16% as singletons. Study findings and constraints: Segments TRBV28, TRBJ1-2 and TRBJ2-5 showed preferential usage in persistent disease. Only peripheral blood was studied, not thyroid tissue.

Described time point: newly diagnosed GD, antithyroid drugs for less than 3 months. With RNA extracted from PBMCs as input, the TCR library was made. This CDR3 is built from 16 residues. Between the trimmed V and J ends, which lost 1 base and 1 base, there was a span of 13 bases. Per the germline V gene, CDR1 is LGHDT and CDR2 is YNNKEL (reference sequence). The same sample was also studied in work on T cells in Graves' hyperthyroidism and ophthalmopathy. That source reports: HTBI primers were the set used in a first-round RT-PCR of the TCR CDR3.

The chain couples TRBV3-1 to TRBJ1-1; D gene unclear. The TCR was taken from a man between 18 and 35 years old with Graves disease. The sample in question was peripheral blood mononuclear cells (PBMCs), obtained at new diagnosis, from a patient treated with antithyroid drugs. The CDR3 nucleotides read TGTGCCAGCAGCCAAGCCATAGAGGGAACGAACACTGAAGCTTTCTTT. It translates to CASSQAIEGTNTEAFF.